This T cell receptor (beta chain) was observed in a study of OX40 agonist ivuxolimab in advanced cancers. Study-level background: Ivuxolimab was delivered to patients intravenously every 2 weeks at doses spanning 0.01 to 10 mg/kg.

General study results and limits: The antigen specificity of the peripheral T cells (those that were expanded) was not determined. At 0.1 to 3.0 mg/kg and by week 6, CD4+ and CD8+ T cells in the blood had expanded clonally.

Clones were sequenced by immunoSEQ multiplex PCR, and TCRdb holds only the in-frame ones, with some missing. This table holds about 71,000 clones, less than 85% found once. Note on this clone: Its matching antigen is unknown.

The CDR3 totals 16 residues. Per the germline V gene, CDR1 is SGHNT and CDR2 is YENEEA. V was trimmed by 1 base and J by 7 bases, leaving 17 bases between them. The sequencing here drew on CD4+ or CD8+ T cells sorted from blood, taken in a trial of the OX40 agonist ivuxolimab. This chain connects TRBV11-3 to TRBJ2-1; D is possibly TRBD2 (5 bases). The sequence came from an adult with an advanced solid tumor such as melanoma, head and neck, liver or kidney cancer. The CDR3 protein is CASSLGVPDPGNEQFF. The CDR3, as DNA: TGTGCCAGCAGCTTAGGGGTTCCTGATCCGGGAAATGAGCAGTTCTTC.